A selection of T cell receptor beta chains follows, all from one sample in a study of CD8 T cells in ankylosing spondylitis. Each CDR3 protein gets one entry after TCRdb re-called the 5' RACE reads with MiXCR. The sample has around 23,000 distinct CDR3 sequences; roughly a sixth are singletons. Sequences were obtained from blood. The receptors were sampled from a male donor with ankylosing spondylitis or in good health (not recorded which). Each CDR3 is given with its conserved first and last residue. The D gene is left open where the match is weak. For some rows the clone size is stated as once, few or many, or as a class when expanded; others skip it.

d_gene,len,abundance,j_gene,v_gene,CDR3aa,CDR3nt
-,15,few,TRBJ2-1,TRBV14,CASSLSSEIYNEQFF,TGTGCCAGCAGCCTGTCTAGCGAAATCTACAATGAGCAGTTCTTC
TRBD2,15,many,TRBJ2-2,TRBV5-1,CASSETSANTGELFF,TGCGCCAGCAGCGAGACTAGCGCGAACACCGGGGAGCTGTTTTTT
-,15,many,TRBJ2-2,TRBV19,CASSEVSANTGELFF,TGTGCCAGTAGTGAAGTATCCGCGAACACCGGGGAGCTGTTTTTT
-,14,many,TRBJ2-3,TRBV7-9,CASSSGAFTDTQYF,TGTGCCAGCAGCTCCGGGGCATTCACAGATACGCAGTATTTT
-,13,many,TRBJ2-1,TRBV20-1,CSARDLRGNEQFF,TGCAGTGCTAGAGATCTCAGAGGGAATGAGCAGTTCTTC
-,14,few,TRBJ2-3,TRBV6-5,CATREGHLTDTQYF,TGTGCCACCAGGGAGGGACACCTCACAGATACGCAGTATTTT
-,14,many,TRBJ2-7,TRBV6-2/TRBV6-3,CASSYRGPKREQYF,TGTGCCAGCAGTTACCGTGGACCAAAACGTGAGCAGTACTTC
-,12,few,TRBJ1-1,TRBV28,CASSGPGIEAFF,TGTGCCAGCAGTGGGCCGGGGATCGAGGCTTTCTTT
TRBD2,15,few,TRBJ2-1,TRBV4-3,CASSLGLGQSDEQFF,TGCGCCAGCAGCCTGGGACTAGGCCAGTCAGATGAGCAGTTCTTC
-,13,many,TRBJ2-2,TRBV6-5,CASSYGLTGELFF,TGTGCCAGCAGTTACGGGTTGACCGGGGAGCTGTTTTTT
-,13,-,TRBJ1-4,TRBV7-2,CASSPSGNEKLFF,TGTGCCAGCAGCCCCTCGGGTAATGAAAAACTGTTTTTT
-,16,-,TRBJ2-2,TRBV20-1,CSARDLGQESTGELFF,TGCAGTGCTAGAGATCTTGGGCAGGAGAGTACCGGGGAGCTGTTTTTT
TRBD2,14,many,TRBJ2-2,TRBV20-1,CSARGRGNTGELFF,TGCAGTGCTAGGGGGAGGGGGAACACCGGGGAGCTGTTTTTT
-,13,-,TRBJ2-2,TRBV27,CASSLVISGELFF,TGTGCCAGCAGTCTCGTTATCTCCGGGGAGCTGTTTTTT
-,11,-,TRBJ2-5,TRBV20-1,CSANREETQYF,TGCAGTGCTAACAGAGAGGAGACCCAGTACTTC
-,12,few,TRBJ2-2,TRBV12-3/TRBV12-4,CASSPGPGELFF,TGTGCCAGCAGCCCCGGACCCGGGGAGCTGTTTTTT
TRBD1,13,many,TRBJ1-3,TRBV29-1,CSVVTGIGNTIYF,TGCAGCGTCGTGACAGGGATTGGAAACACCATATATTTT
TRBD2,18,few,TRBJ2-1,TRBV20-1,CSARAGLAGGYSYNEQFF,TGCAGTGCTAGAGCCGGACTAGCGGGAGGGTACTCCTACAATGAGCAGTTCTTC
TRBD1,15,-,TRBJ2-5,TRBV28,CASSERTGVSETQYF,TGTGCCAGCAGTGAAAGGACAGGGGTTTCGGAGACCCAGTACTTC
-,14,-,TRBJ2-4,TRBV4-3,CASSQDAGASIQYF,TGCGCCAGCAGCCAAGATGCAGGGGCGAGCATTCAGTACTTC
-,15,-,TRBJ2-5,TRBV5-1,CASSLVPATKETQYF,TGCGCCAGCAGCTTGGTGCCAGCGACCAAAGAGACCCAGTACTTC
-,12,many,TRBJ2-2,TRBV7-6,CASSDYTGELFF,TGTGCCAGCAGCGATTACACCGGGGAGCTGTTTTTT
-,11,many,TRBJ2-7,TRBV5-1,CASSPGGEQYF,TGCGCCAGCAGCCCCGGTGGCGAGCAGTACTTC
-,13,many,TRBJ2-2,TRBV29-1,CSGQGEVTGELFF,TGCAGCGGGCAGGGGGAGGTGACCGGGGAGCTGTTTTTT
-,13,few,TRBJ2-5,TRBV4-3,CASSQAAEETQYF,TGCGCCAGCAGCCAGGCGGCGGAAGAGACCCAGTACTTC
-,14,many,TRBJ2-1,TRBV6-2/TRBV6-3,CASSPLRANNEQFF,TGTGCCAGCAGTCCCCTAAGGGCCAATAATGAGCAGTTCTTC
-,14,-,TRBJ1-4,TRBV7-2,CASSPLPSNEKLFF,TGTGCCAGCAGCCCCTTGCCCTCTAATGAAAAACTGTTTTTT
TRBD1,19,many,TRBJ1-4,TRBV28,CASSLGGGSRDRESEKLFF,TGTGCCAGCAGCCTGGGAGGGGGTTCAAGGGACAGGGAAAGTGAAAAACTGTTTTTT
-,15,few,TRBJ2-3,TRBV2,CASSVRTSSTDTQYF,TGTGCCAGCAGTGTCAGGACGAGTAGCACAGATACGCAGTATTTT
-,13,-,TRBJ2-2,TRBV6-2/TRBV6-3,CASSPGRTGELFF,TGTGCCAGCAGCCCGGGGAGGACCGGGGAGCTGTTTTTT